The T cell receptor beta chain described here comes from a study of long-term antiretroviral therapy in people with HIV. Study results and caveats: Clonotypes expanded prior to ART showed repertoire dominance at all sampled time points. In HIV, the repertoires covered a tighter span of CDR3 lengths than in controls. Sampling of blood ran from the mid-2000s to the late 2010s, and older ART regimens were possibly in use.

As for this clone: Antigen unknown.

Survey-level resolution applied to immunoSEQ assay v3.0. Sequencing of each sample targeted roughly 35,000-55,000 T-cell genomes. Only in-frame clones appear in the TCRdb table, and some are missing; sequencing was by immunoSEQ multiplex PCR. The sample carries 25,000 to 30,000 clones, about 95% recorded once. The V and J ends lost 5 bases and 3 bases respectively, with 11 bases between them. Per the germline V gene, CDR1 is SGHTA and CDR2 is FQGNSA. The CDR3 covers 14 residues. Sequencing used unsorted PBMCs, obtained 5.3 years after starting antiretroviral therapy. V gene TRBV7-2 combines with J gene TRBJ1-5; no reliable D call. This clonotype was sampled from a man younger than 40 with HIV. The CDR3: CASSPYHINQPQHF. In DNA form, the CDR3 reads TGTGCCAGCAGCCCATATCATATCAATCAGCCCCAGCATTTT.